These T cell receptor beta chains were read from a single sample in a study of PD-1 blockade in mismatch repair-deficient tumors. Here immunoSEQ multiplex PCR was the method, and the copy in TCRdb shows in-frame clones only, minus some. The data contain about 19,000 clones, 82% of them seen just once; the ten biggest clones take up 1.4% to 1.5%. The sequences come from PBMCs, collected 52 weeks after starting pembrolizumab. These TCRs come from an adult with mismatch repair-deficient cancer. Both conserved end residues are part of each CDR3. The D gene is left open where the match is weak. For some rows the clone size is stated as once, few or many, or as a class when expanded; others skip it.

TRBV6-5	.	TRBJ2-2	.	TGTGCCAGCAGTTACCCCTCTATGAACACCGGGGAGCTGTTTTTT	CASSYPSMNTGELFF
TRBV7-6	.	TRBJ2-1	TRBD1	TGTGCCAGCAGCATCAGGACAGGGGTGGACGAGCAGTTCTTC	CASSIRTGVDEQFF
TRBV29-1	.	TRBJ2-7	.	TGCAGCGTTGAAGATCAGGATACAGGGATCTACGAGCAGTACTTC	CSVEDQDTGIYEQYF
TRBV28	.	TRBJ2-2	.	TGTGCCAGCAGTCCAGGGTCGATATCGGCCGGGGAGCTGTTTTTT	CASSPGSISAGELFF
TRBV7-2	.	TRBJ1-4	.	TGTGCCAGCAGCCCCGACAGAGCAACTAATGAAAAACTGTTTTTT	CASSPDRATNEKLFF
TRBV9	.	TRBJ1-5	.	TGTGCCAGCAGCCCCTCCGGGGGGGGCGGCAATCAGCCCCAGCATTTT	CASSPSGGGGNQPQHF
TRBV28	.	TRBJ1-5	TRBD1	TGTGCCAGCTCGGAACAGGGGGAAAACCAGCCCCAGCATTTT	CASSEQGENQPQHF
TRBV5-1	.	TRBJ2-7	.	TGCGCCAGCAGTACGGACAAAGCCTACGAGCAGTACTTC	CASSTDKAYEQYF
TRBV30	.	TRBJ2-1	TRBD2	TGTGCCTGGAACATAGCGGGGTTCTACAATGAGCAGTTCTTC	CAWNIAGFYNEQFF
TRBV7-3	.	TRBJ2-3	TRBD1	TGTGCCAGCAGCCTGGGACAGGGAAGAGTGGCAGATACGCAGTATTTT	CASSLGQGRVADTQYF
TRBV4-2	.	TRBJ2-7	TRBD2	TGTGCCAGCAGCTCTAGCGGGAGCCTCTACGAGCAGTACTTC	CASSSSGSLYEQYF
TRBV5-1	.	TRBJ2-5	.	TGCGCCAGCAGCTTTACGGGGCAAGAGACCCAGTACTTC	CASSFTGQETQYF
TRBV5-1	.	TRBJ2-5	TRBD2	TGCGCCAGCAGCTTGGAGCGGGGGCTCGAGACCCAGTACTTC	CASSLERGLETQYF
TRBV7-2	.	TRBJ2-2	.	TGTGCCAGCAGCTTAGTCGTCGGGAACACCGGGGAGCTGTTTTTT	CASSLVVGNTGELFF
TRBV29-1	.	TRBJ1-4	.	TGCAGCGTTGGGACAGCTAATGAAAAACTGTTTTTT	CSVGTANEKLFF
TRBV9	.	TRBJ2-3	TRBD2	TGTGCCAGCAGCGTAATGCCGGATAGCGGGAGTCCAGGCACAGATACGCAGTATTTT	CASSVMPDSGSPGTDTQYF
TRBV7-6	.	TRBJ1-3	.	TGTGCCAGCAGCACCCCGGACAGAGACACCATATATTTT	CASSTPDRDTIYF
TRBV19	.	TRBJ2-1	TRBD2	TGTGCCAGTAGTTCCCCGGGACTAGCGGGAGTTAGCTACAATGAGCAGTTCTTC	CASSSPGLAGVSYNEQFF
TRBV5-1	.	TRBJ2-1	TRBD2	TGCGCCAGCAGCTTCCTAGATAGCGGGAGCTACAATGAGCAGTTCTTC	CASSFLDSGSYNEQFF
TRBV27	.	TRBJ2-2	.	TGTGCCAGCACCCTAAGCGCCAGCACCGGGGAGCTGTTTTTT	CASTLSASTGELFF
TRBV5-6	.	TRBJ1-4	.	TGTGCCAGCAGACCCGGGATAGGGAATGAAAAACTGTTTTTT	CASRPGIGNEKLFF
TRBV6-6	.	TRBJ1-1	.	TGTGCCAGCAGTTACGGACAGCCAACTAACACTGAAGCTTTCTTT	CASSYGQPTNTEAFF
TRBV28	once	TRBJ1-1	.	TGTGCCAGCAGTAGGCCAGGGGTGGCTTTCTTT	CASSRPGVAFF
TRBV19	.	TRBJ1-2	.	TGTGCCAGCTTGGAGACAGCTACAGGCGGCTATGGCTACACCTTC	CASLETATGGYGYTF
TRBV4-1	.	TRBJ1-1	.	TGCGCCAGCAGCCAAGGTCCAGGGAACACTGAAGCTTTCTTT	CASSQGPGNTEAFF
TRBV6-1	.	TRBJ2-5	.	TGTGCCAGCAGTGAATGGGGCCAGGGCTCAAGAGAGGCCCAGTACTTC	CASSEWGQGSREAQYF
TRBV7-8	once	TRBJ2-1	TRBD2	TGTGCCAGCAGCGCGACTAGCGGTCCGGGGGTGCAGTTCTTC	CASSATSGPGVQFF
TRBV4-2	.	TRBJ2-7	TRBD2	TGTGCCAGCAGCCAAGATGGAAGCGGGAGATACGAGCAGTACTTC	CASSQDGSGRYEQYF
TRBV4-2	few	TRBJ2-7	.	TGTGCCAGCAGCCGGGAGGGGGGCCACGAGCAGTACTTC	CASSREGGHEQYF